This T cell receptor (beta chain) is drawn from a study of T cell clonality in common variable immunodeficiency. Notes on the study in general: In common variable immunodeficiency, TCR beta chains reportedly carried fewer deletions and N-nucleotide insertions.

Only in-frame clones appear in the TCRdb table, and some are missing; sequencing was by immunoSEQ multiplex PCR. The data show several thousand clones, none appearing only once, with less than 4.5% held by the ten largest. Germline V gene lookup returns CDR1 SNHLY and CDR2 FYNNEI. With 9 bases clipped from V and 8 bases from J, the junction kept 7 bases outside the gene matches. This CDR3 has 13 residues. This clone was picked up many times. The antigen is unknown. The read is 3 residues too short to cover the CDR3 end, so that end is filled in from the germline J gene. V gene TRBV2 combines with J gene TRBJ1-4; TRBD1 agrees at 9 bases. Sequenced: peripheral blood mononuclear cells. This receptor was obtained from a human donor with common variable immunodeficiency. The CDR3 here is CASTGTGSEKLFF. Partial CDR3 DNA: TGTGCCAGTACCGGGACAGGGAGCGAAAAA.